This is a list of T cell receptor beta chains from one sample in a study of T cell repertoires in cytomegalovirus infection. MiXCR, run by TCRdb on the reads, gives a single entry per CDR3 protein. The table lists more than 65,000 distinct CDR3 sequences, roughly half of them singletons. These TCRs' antigens remain unknown. Sequences were derived from CD8+ T cells from cultured PBMCs, sampled from culture after CMV antigen stimulation. These receptors came from a human donor in good health (CMV status not recorded). Some clones in this sample may be carry-over from other donors' samples. Both conserved end residues are part of each CDR3. D genes are given only for firm matches. Size values are once, few and many counts, or a class for expanded clones, and some rows have none.

d_gene: -
v_gene: TRBV7-6
len: 15
abundance: -
j_gene: TRBJ2-7
CDR3nt: TGTGCCAGCAGCTTAAGGCCGGTCGTCTCCTACGAGCAGTACTTC
CDR3aa: CASSLRPVVSYEQYF

d_gene: -
v_gene: TRBV12-5
len: 12
abundance: -
j_gene: TRBJ2-3
CDR3nt: TGTGCTAGCCGACAGCCTAATCAGCCCCAGTATTTT
CDR3aa: CASRQPNQPQYF

d_gene: TRBD2
v_gene: TRBV7-8
len: 17
abundance: many
j_gene: TRBJ2-3
CDR3nt: TGTGCCAGCAGCCCGGGACTAGCGGGAGCTAGCCCAGATACGCAGTATTTT
CDR3aa: CASSPGLAGASPDTQYF

d_gene: TRBD1
v_gene: TRBV19
len: 13
abundance: -
j_gene: TRBJ2-7
CDR3nt: TGTGCCAGTAGGGGGACAGGGTCCTACGAGCAGTACTTC
CDR3aa: CASRGTGSYEQYF

d_gene: -
v_gene: TRBV20-1
len: 14
abundance: -
j_gene: TRBJ2-7
CDR3nt: TGCAGTGCTAGAGATAGGGCAGGGCCCAACGAGCAGTACTTC
CDR3aa: CSARDRAGPNEQYF

d_gene: TRBD1
v_gene: TRBV7-8
len: 15
abundance: -
j_gene: TRBJ2-7
CDR3nt: TGTGCCAGCAGCCCCGGGACAGGGGGCAGGTACGAGCAGTACTTC
CDR3aa: CASSPGTGGRYEQYF

d_gene: TRBD1
v_gene: TRBV19
len: 14
abundance: few
j_gene: TRBJ1-1
CDR3nt: TGTGCCAGTAGGAGGGGGACAGGGATAACTGAAGCTTTCTTT
CDR3aa: CASRRGTGITEAFF

d_gene: -
v_gene: TRBV6-1
len: 16
abundance: -
j_gene: TRBJ2-3
CDR3nt: TGTGCCAGCAGTGAAAGGGGGGAGTGGGCAACAGATACGCAGTATTTT
CDR3aa: CASSERGEWATDTQYF

d_gene: -
v_gene: TRBV10-3
len: 16
abundance: -
j_gene: TRBJ1-5
CDR3nt: TGTGCCATCAGTGAGAAAGGGACGGATAGCAATCAGCCCCAGCATTTT
CDR3aa: CAISEKGTDSNQPQHF

d_gene: -
v_gene: TRBV6-1
len: 14
abundance: few
j_gene: TRBJ2-7
CDR3nt: TGTGCCAGCAGTGAAGCTACCAGGGTATACGAGCAGTACTTC
CDR3aa: CASSEATRVYEQYF

d_gene: -
v_gene: TRBV15
len: 12
abundance: few
j_gene: TRBJ1-5
CDR3nt: TGTGCCACCAGCGGATCCAATCAGCCCCAGCATTTT
CDR3aa: CATSGSNQPQHF

d_gene: -
v_gene: TRBV7-2
len: 12
abundance: few
j_gene: TRBJ2-1
CDR3nt: TGTGCCAGCAGCTTAATGGCGAATGAGCAGTTCTTC
CDR3aa: CASSLMANEQFF

d_gene: -
v_gene: TRBV30
len: 13
abundance: -
j_gene: TRBJ2-7
CDR3nt: TGTGCCTGGAGTGTTACTGGGGAGGACGAGCAGTACTTC
CDR3aa: CAWSVTGEDEQYF

d_gene: -
v_gene: TRBV7-3
len: 15
abundance: -
j_gene: TRBJ2-3
CDR3nt: TGTGCCAGCAGCTTCGGAAGGGCTAGCACAGATACGCAGTATTTT
CDR3aa: CASSFGRASTDTQYF

d_gene: -
v_gene: TRBV7-6
len: 14
abundance: once
j_gene: TRBJ1-1
CDR3nt: TGTGCCAGCAGTCCGACACAGGCGAACACTGAAGCTTTCTTT
CDR3aa: CASSPTQANTEAFF

d_gene: -
v_gene: TRBV6-1
len: 15
abundance: -
j_gene: TRBJ1-5
CDR3nt: TGTGCCACCGAAGATCCGACAGGTGGAAATCAGCCCCAGCATTTT
CDR3aa: CATEDPTGGNQPQHF

d_gene: -
v_gene: TRBV27
len: 15
abundance: -
j_gene: TRBJ1-2
CDR3nt: TGTGCCAGCAGTTTAAGTTCTCCCAAACTCTATGGCTACACCTTC
CDR3aa: CASSLSSPKLYGYTF

d_gene: -
v_gene: TRBV6-6
len: 14
abundance: -
j_gene: TRBJ2-2
CDR3nt: TGTGCCAGCAGTTACTCGAGCTCCTCCGGAGAGCTGTTTTTT
CDR3aa: CASSYSSSSGELFF

d_gene: -
v_gene: TRBV7-9
len: 14
abundance: few
j_gene: TRBJ2-3
CDR3nt: TGTGCCAGCAGCTCTGGACCCCCCCAGCAGACGCAGTATTTT
CDR3aa: CASSSGPPQQTQYF

d_gene: -
v_gene: TRBV27
len: 16
abundance: once
j_gene: TRBJ2-3
CDR3nt: TGTGCCAGCAGTTTAAGCTTTGGCCTTAGGTCGGATACGCAGTATTTT
CDR3aa: CASSLSFGLRSDTQYF

d_gene: -
v_gene: TRBV20-1
len: 14
abundance: few
j_gene: TRBJ1-6
CDR3nt: TGCAGTGCTAGCTATCAGGGAGGCAATTCACCCCTCCACTTT
CDR3aa: CSASYQGGNSPLHF

d_gene: TRBD2
v_gene: TRBV6-5
len: 20
abundance: -
j_gene: TRBJ2-1
CDR3nt: TGTGCCAGCAGTTACTCGTCTCCGGTTGTGCGGACTAGCTCCTACAATGAGCAGTTCTTC
CDR3aa: CASSYSSPVVRTSSYNEQFF

d_gene: TRBD1
v_gene: TRBV27
len: 14
abundance: few
j_gene: TRBJ2-2
CDR3nt: TGTGCCAGCAGTTCTTGGACAGGTGCCGGGGAGCTGTTTTTT
CDR3aa: CASSSWTGAGELFF

d_gene: TRBD1
v_gene: TRBV11-3
len: 15
abundance: few
j_gene: TRBJ2-7
CDR3nt: TGTGCCAGCAGCTCTAGGACAGGGAACTCCTACGAGCAGTACTTC
CDR3aa: CASSSRTGNSYEQYF

d_gene: -
v_gene: TRBV7-6
len: 14
abundance: -
j_gene: TRBJ2-7
CDR3nt: TGTGCCAGCAGCTCACCTGGGGGGGACAACGAGCAGTACTTC
CDR3aa: CASSSPGGDNEQYF

d_gene: -
v_gene: TRBV14
len: 14
abundance: once
j_gene: TRBJ2-1
CDR3nt: TGTGCCAGCAGCCGGCCAGCCACCTACAATGAGCAGTTCTTC
CDR3aa: CASSRPATYNEQFF

d_gene: -
v_gene: TRBV27
len: 15
abundance: few
j_gene: TRBJ2-7
CDR3nt: TGTGCCAGCAGTTTATCGACCGGGACCGCCTACGAGCAGTACTTC
CDR3aa: CASSLSTGTAYEQYF

d_gene: TRBD1
v_gene: TRBV28
len: 16
abundance: -
j_gene: TRBJ1-2
CDR3nt: TGTGCCAGCAGTCTCCGGACAGGGAGTCTAAGTTCGGGCTACACCTTC
CDR3aa: CASSLRTGSLSSGYTF

d_gene: -
v_gene: TRBV6-5
len: 15
abundance: -
j_gene: TRBJ2-5
CDR3nt: TGTGCCAGCAGCCATACTGCGGAGAGCCAAGAGACCCAGTACTTC
CDR3aa: CASSHTAESQETQYF

d_gene: -
v_gene: TRBV7-8
len: 13
abundance: -
j_gene: TRBJ1-2
CDR3nt: TGTGCCAGCAGCCCCTCCACCGGGTTTGGCTACACCTTC
CDR3aa: CASSPSTGFGYTF

d_gene: -
v_gene: TRBV5-4
len: 18
abundance: few
j_gene: TRBJ1-6
CDR3nt: TGTGCCAGCAGCTTGGAATCGGGGACCCGGACGTCCAATTCACCCCTCCACTTT
CDR3aa: CASSLESGTRTSNSPLHF

d_gene: TRBD2
v_gene: TRBV28
len: 16
abundance: -
j_gene: TRBJ2-1
CDR3nt: TGTGCCAGCAGTTTAGGGGCGACTAGCGCTCGGCATGAGCAGTTCTTC
CDR3aa: CASSLGATSARHEQFF

d_gene: -
v_gene: TRBV7-6
len: 19
abundance: few
j_gene: TRBJ1-5
CDR3nt: TGTGCCAGCAGCTTAGGGGCCGGTGGGACTACAGGGAGAAATCAGCCCCAGCATTTT
CDR3aa: CASSLGAGGTTGRNQPQHF

d_gene: -
v_gene: TRBV28
len: 13
abundance: -
j_gene: TRBJ2-2
CDR3nt: TGTGCCAGCAGTTTCCCAGGAACCGGGGAGCTGTTTTTT
CDR3aa: CASSFPGTGELFF

d_gene: -
v_gene: TRBV6-2/TRBV6-3
len: 17
abundance: few
j_gene: TRBJ1-1
CDR3nt: TGTGCCAGCAGTTACTCGATCGGTCCCAGGCAGAACACTGAAGCTTTCTTT
CDR3aa: CASSYSIGPRQNTEAFF

d_gene: -
v_gene: TRBV5-6
len: 14
abundance: -
j_gene: TRBJ1-1
CDR3nt: TGTGCCAGCAGCTCACAGGGATTGAACACTGAAGCTTTCTTT
CDR3aa: CASSSQGLNTEAFF

d_gene: -
v_gene: TRBV5-4
len: 15
abundance: -
j_gene: TRBJ2-7
CDR3nt: TGTGCCAGCAGCTTGGGGGCGGGACCGCTATACGAGCAGTACTTC
CDR3aa: CASSLGAGPLYEQYF

d_gene: TRBD2
v_gene: TRBV27
len: 19
abundance: -
j_gene: TRBJ2-4
CDR3nt: TGTGCCAGCAGTCCCAGGACTAGCGGGAGCCCCCTGGCCAAAAACATTCAGTACTTC
CDR3aa: CASSPRTSGSPLAKNIQYF

d_gene: TRBD1
v_gene: TRBV7-6
len: 16
abundance: -
j_gene: TRBJ2-3
CDR3nt: TGTGCCAGCAGCTTACTACAGGGGGCGCGTTTGGATACGCAGTATTTT
CDR3aa: CASSLLQGARLDTQYF

d_gene: -
v_gene: TRBV7-9
len: 15
abundance: -
j_gene: TRBJ2-1
CDR3nt: TGTGCCAGCAGCACTCCTAGAAGCTCCTACAATGAGCAGTTCTTC
CDR3aa: CASSTPRSSYNEQFF

d_gene: -
v_gene: TRBV2
len: 13
abundance: -
j_gene: TRBJ2-3
CDR3nt: TGTGCCCCCGGGGGACGGAGCACAGATACGCAGTATTTT
CDR3aa: CAPGGRSTDTQYF

d_gene: -
v_gene: TRBV7-9
len: 15
abundance: -
j_gene: TRBJ2-2
CDR3nt: TGTGCCAGCAGCTTAGGCTCCCAAAGTACCGGGGAGCTGTTTTTT
CDR3aa: CASSLGSQSTGELFF

d_gene: -
v_gene: TRBV7-8
len: 18
abundance: many
j_gene: TRBJ1-1
CDR3nt: TGTGCCAGCAGCTTAGCGTCCGGGGGGCTGGGGGTGAACACTGAAGCTTTCTTT
CDR3aa: CASSLASGGLGVNTEAFF

d_gene: -
v_gene: TRBV28
len: 11
abundance: -
j_gene: TRBJ2-1
CDR3nt: TGTGCCAGCAGTCGGGACTCCGGGGGGCTCTTC
CDR3aa: CASSRDSGGLF

d_gene: TRBD2
v_gene: TRBV5-4
len: 15
abundance: few
j_gene: TRBJ2-1
CDR3nt: TGTGCCAGCAGCTTGAAGCGGGAGGTCTACAATGAGCAGTTCTTC
CDR3aa: CASSLKREVYNEQFF

d_gene: -
v_gene: TRBV4-1
len: 15
abundance: -
j_gene: TRBJ2-1
CDR3nt: TGCGCCAGCAGCCTGCAGAGCCAATCGCCAAATGAGCAGTTCTTC
CDR3aa: CASSLQSQSPNEQFF

d_gene: -
v_gene: TRBV2
len: 16
abundance: few
j_gene: TRBJ2-2
CDR3nt: TGTGCCACTCTCACAGGGCCCTCCCCTAACACCGGGGAGCTGTTTTTT
CDR3aa: CATLTGPSPNTGELFF

d_gene: -
v_gene: TRBV28
len: 16
abundance: -
j_gene: TRBJ2-3
CDR3nt: TGTGCCAGCAGCCTTGAGGCAGGGTACGGCACAGATACGCAGTATTTT
CDR3aa: CASSLEAGYGTDTQYF